These 26 T cell receptor beta chains were all obtained from the same sample, sequenced in a study of T cell changes during pregnancy in multiple sclerosis. The data were produced by immunoSEQ multiplex PCR, yet TCRdb's version contains in-frame clones alone and is incomplete. The data show about 43,000 clones, with roughly 88% seen just once and about 4.7% held by the top ten. This sample comprised peripheral blood, obtained in the second trimester of pregnancy. These receptors were obtained from a female donor in good health, enrolled as a control in a pregnancy study.

V and J are TRBV10-3 and TRBJ2-1; 8 nucleotides agree with TRBD2. From germline, CDR1 is ENHRY and CDR2 SYGVKD. V was pared by 8 bases and J by 7 bases, with 13 bases of the junction left unmatched. The length of the CDR3 is 15 residues. CDR3 coding DNA: TGTGCCATCCTGAGCCGGGGGGGATTTGGGAATGAGCAGTTCTTC. Protein: CAILSRGGFGNEQFF.

The chain carries TRBV19 and TRBJ1-5, with 8 bases that match TRBD1. This CDR3 contains 17 residues. Germline assignment: CDR1 LNHDA and CDR2 SQIVND (reference sequence). The J segment lost 4 bases and the V segment lost 1 base, leaving 9 bases of the junction unmatched. The CDR3 reads CASSIGRSDRGNQPQHF. The DNA for the CDR3 is TGTGCCAGTAGTATAGGAAGGAGCGACAGGGGTAATCAGCCCCAGCATTTT. The full variable domain, its missing parts supplied by reference TRBV19 and TRBJ1-5, is DGGITQSPKYLFRKEGQNVTLSCEQNLNHDAMYWYRQDPGQGLRLIYYSQIVNDFQKGDIAEGYSVSREKKESFPLTVTSAQKNPTAFYLCASSIGRSDRGNQPQHFGDGTRLSIL.

V is TRBV19 and J is TRBJ1-5, with D perhaps matching TRBD1 (5 bases). Germline V CDR1 and CDR2: LNHDA, SQIVND (reference sequence). The CDR3 has 17 amino acids. V lost 1 base, J lost 6 bases, and 19 bases lay in between. The CDR3 reads CASSIGVGQGGGQPQHF. The CDR3 coding sequence is TGTGCCAGTAGTATAGGAGTCGGGCAGGGCGGCGGTCAGCCCCAGCATTTT.

The chain links TRBV2 to TRBJ2-2; unclear D gene. Germline V gene data show CDR1 as SNHLY and CDR2 as FYNNEI. The CDR3 spans 15 residues. V shed 2 bases and J shed 4 bases, with 11 bases lying between them. The CDR3 protein is CASSEWPTLTGELFF. For the CDR3, the DNA is TGTGCCAGCAGTGAATGGCCCACCCTCACCGGGGAGCTGTTTTTT.

This clone was seen a single time. The V and J genes are TRBV27 and TRBJ1-6; no reliable D call. The CDR3 is 16 residues long. The germline V gene encodes CDR1 MNHEY and CDR2 SMNVEV (reference sequence). Trimming removed 1 base at V and 1 base at J, with 8 bases between. In DNA, the CDR3 is TGTGCCAGCAGTTTATATGGGAGTTCCTATAATTCACCCCTCCACTTT. It codes for CASSLYGSSYNSPLHF.

The chain couples TRBV6-4 to TRBJ2-7; possible D gene TRBD2, 6 bases. Trimming removed 6 bases from V and 3 bases from J, with 12 bases in between. In germline, CDR1 is MRHNA, CDR2 SNTAGT. The CDR3 spans 13 residues. CDR3 in DNA: TGTGCCAGCAGCGGGAGTTTTAACTACGAGCAGTACTTC. Amino acid sequence: CASSGSFNYEQYF.

The chain couples TRBV4-1 to TRBJ2-5; 10 bases match TRBD2. This CDR3 comprises 16 residues. CDR1 and CDR2 (germline): MGHRA, YSYEKL. V shed 4 bases and J 5 bases; nucleotides not matched to a gene: 10. CDR3 in DNA: TGCGCCAGCAGCCGGGGAGCGGGAGGGCCGGACGAGACCCAGTACTTC. Amino acid sequence: CASSRGAGGPDETQYF.

The chain couples TRBV7-8 to TRBJ1-2; tentative D call: TRBD1 (6 bases). Germline V CDR1 and CDR2: SGHVS, FQNEAQ. The CDR3 length is 15 residues. The V and J ends lost 1 base and 2 bases respectively, with 11 bases between them. As DNA, the CDR3 is TGTGCCAGCAGCTTAGAGGGCCAGGGGAACTATGGCTACACCTTC. Translating gives CASSLEGQGNYGYTF.

The V call is TRBV7-6, the J call TRBJ1-1; D is possibly TRBD1 (5 bases). Trimming took off 1 base at V and 4 bases at J, with 10 bases between the two ends. This CDR3 is 14 amino acids long. Germline CDR1 SGHVS, CDR2 FNYEAQ. As DNA, the CDR3 is TGTGCCAGCAGCTTAGGGCCCAGGGCCACTGAAGCTTTCTTT. Protein product: CASSLGPRATEAFF. Complete variable domain (other parts from reference TRBV7-6 and TRBJ1-1): GAGVSQSPRYKVTKRGQDVALRCDPISGHVSLYWYRQALGQGPEFLTYFNYEAQQDKSGLPNDRFSAERPEGSISTLTIQRTEQRDSAMYRCASSLGPRATEAFFGQGTRLTVV.

The genes are TRBV20-1 and TRBJ2-1, with TRBD2 as a possible D gene (6 bases). CDR3 length equals 10 residues. V lost 5 bases and J 15 bases, leaving 14 bases between the germline ends. Germline V gene sequence: CDR1 DFQATT, CDR2 SNEGSKA (reference sequence). CDR3 sequence: CSAGGRNRFF. CDR3 sequence (DNA): TGCAGTGCTGGTGGGAGGAACCGGTTCTTC.

V usage is TRBV27 and J usage is TRBJ1-1, with D maybe TRBD1 (6 bases). The CDR3 is 13 residues long. V lost 5 bases to trimming and J lost 8 bases, with 15 bases between them. Germline V CDR1 and CDR2: MNHEY, SMNVEV (reference sequence). CDR3 DNA sequence: TGTGCCAGCAGTCTCCAGGGCAGGGGCGAAGCTTTCTTT. Amino acid sequence: CASSLQGRGEAFF.

CDR3 loop: CASSLEGTGISYTF. The CDR3 nucleotides read TGTGCCAGCAGCTTAGAGGGGACAGGGATTAGCTACACCTTC. The rearrangement links TRBV7-8 to TRBJ1-2; the match to TRBD1 covers 9 bases. CDR1 is SGHVS, CDR2 FQNEAQ, per germline. This CDR3 has 14 residues. V trimming: 1 base; J trimming: 9 bases; junction bases outside the gene matches: 6.

This clone has a count of ten or more. The chain has TRBV7-2 and TRBJ1-6; D is possibly TRBD1 (6 bases). Germline V CDR1 and CDR2: SGHTA, FQGNSA. The CDR3 extends over 14 amino acids. The V and J ends lost 5 bases and 11 bases respectively, with 16 bases between them. CDR3 residues: CASSPQGFGTPLHF. For the CDR3, the DNA is TGTGCCAGCAGCCCCCAGGGGTTCGGGACACCCCTCCACTTT.

The chain recombines TRBV30 with TRBJ1-4, with TRBD1 matching 10 bases. Germline-derived CDR1 and CDR2 are GTSNPN and SVGIG (reference sequence). The length of the CDR3 is 15 residues. The junction had 7 bases not matched to a gene; V was cut back by 2 bases and J by 7 bases. In nucleotides, the CDR3 is TGTGCCTGGAGTCCGACAGGGGGCGCGGGTGAAAAACTGTTTTTT. Protein product: CAWSPTGGAGEKLFF.

V and J are TRBV27 and TRBJ1-1; unclear D gene. With 0 bases removed from V and 3 bases from J, the gap between germline ends came to 5 bases. CDR1 is MNHEY and CDR2 is SMNVEV in the germline V gene (reference sequence). There are 13 residues in the CDR3. CDR3 loop: CASSLSGDTEAFF. DNA for the CDR3: TGTGCCAGCAGTTTATCCGGGGACACTGAAGCTTTCTTT.

The chain joins TRBV5-4 to TRBJ2-3; D ambiguous. Trimming removed 6 bases at V and 0 bases at J, with 5 bases between. The germline V gene has CDR1 SGHNT and CDR2 YYREEE (reference sequence). CDR3 size: 12 residues. In DNA, the CDR3 is TGTGCCAGCACCGGGAGCACAGATACGCAGTATTTT. It encodes CASTGSTDTQYF.

This rearrangement joins TRBV6-5 to TRBJ2-5; a weak D match, TRBD1 (5 bases). V shed 5 bases and J shed 2 bases, with 12 bases lying between them. Germline V gene lookup returns CDR1 MNHEY and CDR2 SVGAGI. The CDR3 has 14 residues. CDR3 nucleotide sequence: TGTGCCAGCAGTGCCCAGGGCGCGCAAGAGACCCAGTACTTC. As protein: CASSAQGAQETQYF.

This clone is a singleton in its sample. This chain connects TRBV19 to TRBJ1-1; 10 bases agree with TRBD1. Germline loops: CDR1 LNHDA, CDR2 SQIVND (reference sequence). This CDR3 comprises 15 residues. The V and J ends lost 5 bases and 2 bases, in that order; junction bases with no gene match: 5. The CDR3 DNA reads TGTGCCAGTAGTGTCGACAGGGGGCCCAACACTGAAGCTTTCTTT. It is translated as CASSVDRGPNTEAFF.

This clone was seen once. The J gene is TRBJ1-4, the V gene TRBV12-5, with TRBD1 as a possible D gene (6 bases). The length of the CDR3 is 16 residues. The V and J ends lost 5 bases and 2 bases respectively, with 15 bases between them. The germline CDR1 and CDR2 sequences are LGHNT and FRNRAP. Here the CDR3 reads CASGRQEGKTNEKLFF. In DNA form, the CDR3 reads TGTGCTAGTGGTCGACAGGAAGGTAAGACTAATGAAAAACTGTTTTTT.

The chain recombines TRBV4-1 with TRBJ1-3; unclear D gene. CDR3 size: 16 residues. From germline, CDR1 is MGHRA and CDR2 YSYEKL. V lost 0 bases and J lost 1, with 10 bases in between. For the CDR3, the DNA is TGCGCCAGCAGCCAAGATAGTACGGGATCTGGAAACACCATATATTTT. Protein: CASSQDSTGSGNTIYF.

The chain uses TRBV6-1 and TRBJ2-2, with 10 bases identical to TRBD1. The CDR3 length is 15 residues. With 5 bases clipped from V and 7 bases from J, the junction kept 7 bases outside the gene matches. Germline CDR1 is MNHNS and CDR2 is SASEGT. CDR3 protein: CASSSDRGLNGELFF. Here the CDR3 DNA reads TGTGCCAGCAGTTCGGACAGGGGGTTGAACGGGGAGCTGTTTTTT.

The chain couples TRBV27 to TRBJ1-3; D is perhaps TRBD1 (6 bases). The CDR3 is made up of 14 amino acids. Germline-derived CDR1 and CDR2 are MNHEY and SMNVEV (reference sequence). Trimming removed 2 bases at V and 1 base at J, with 6 bases between. This CDR3 reads CASSLGTSGNTIYF. In DNA, the CDR3 is TGTGCCAGCAGTTTAGGGACATCTGGAAACACCATATATTTT.

This chain joins TRBV5-1 and TRBJ1-2; 7 positions agree with TRBD1. The CDR3 consists of 15 residues. CDR1 and CDR2 (germline): SGHRS, YFSETQ. The V and J ends lost 5 bases and 3 bases, in that order; junction bases with no gene match: 10. CDR3 DNA sequence: TGCGCCAGCAGACCGGCCGGGACAGAGGACTATGGCTACACCTTC. Protein: CASRPAGTEDYGYTF.

This chain uses TRBV7-9 with TRBJ1-1; D might be TRBD1 (6 bases). Trimming pared 3 bases from V and 1 base from J, leaving 9 bases between. Germline CDR1 reads SEHNR; CDR2 reads FQNEAQ (reference sequence). The CDR3 consists of 14 residues. CDR3 amino acids: CASSFETGNTEAFF. CDR3 nucleotides: TGTGCCAGCAGCTTCGAGACAGGGAACACTGAAGCTTTCTTT. Full variable domain (outside the CDR3, taken from reference TRBV7-9 and TRBJ1-1): DTGVSQNPRHKITKRGQNVTFRCDPISEHNRLYWYRQTLGQGPEFLTYFQNEAQLEKSRLLSDRFSAERPKGSFSTLEIQRTEQGDSAMYLCASSFETGNTEAFFGQGTRLTVV.

The chain links TRBV5-6 to TRBJ2-7; TRBD1 might be the D (5 bases). The germline V gene encodes CDR1 SGHDT and CDR2 YYEEEE. The CDR3 is made up of 12 amino acids. Between the trimmed V and J ends, which lost 0 bases and 6 bases, there was a span of 7 bases. CDR3 loop: CASSLVQGEQYF. The CDR3 DNA reads as TGTGCCAGCAGCTTGGTGCAGGGCGAGCAGTACTTC.

The rearrangement links TRBV6-1 to TRBJ2-7, with TRBD2 as a possible D gene (5 bases). This CDR3 region has 14 residues. Between the trimmed V and J ends, which lost 0 bases and 6 bases, there was a span of 12 bases. Germline lookup yields CDR1 MNHNS and CDR2 SASEGT. CDR3 in amino acids: CASSEAPGNPEQYF. The CDR3 DNA sequence: TGTGCCAGCAGTGAAGCTCCCGGGAATCCCGAGCAGTACTTC.